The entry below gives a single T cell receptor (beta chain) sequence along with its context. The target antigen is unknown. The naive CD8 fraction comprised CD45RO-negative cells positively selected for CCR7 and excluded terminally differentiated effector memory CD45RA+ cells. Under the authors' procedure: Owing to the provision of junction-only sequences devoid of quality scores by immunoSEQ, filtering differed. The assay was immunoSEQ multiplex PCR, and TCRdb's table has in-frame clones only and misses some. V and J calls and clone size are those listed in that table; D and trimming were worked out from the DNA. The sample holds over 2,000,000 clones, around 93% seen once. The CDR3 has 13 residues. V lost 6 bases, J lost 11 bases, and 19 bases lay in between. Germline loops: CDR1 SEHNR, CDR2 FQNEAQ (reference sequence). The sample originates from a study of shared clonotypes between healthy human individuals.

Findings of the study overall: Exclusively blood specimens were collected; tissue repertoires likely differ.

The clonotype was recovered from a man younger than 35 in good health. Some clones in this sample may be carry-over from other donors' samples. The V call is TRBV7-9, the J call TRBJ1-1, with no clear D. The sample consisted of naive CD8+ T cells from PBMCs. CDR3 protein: CASSLLYGGMAFF. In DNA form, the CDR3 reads TGTGCCAGCAGTTTGTTGTACGGTGGTATGGCTTTCTTT.